Listed below are T cell receptor beta chains from one sample, sequenced in a study of blood T cell repertoires in COVID-19. The table came from immunoSEQ multiplex PCR; TCRdb's copy has only in-frame clones and leaves some out. The sample comprises over 200,000 clones, 65% to 85% of which are singletons, and approximately 6% rests with the top ten. Specimen: peripheral blood. These receptors originate from an elderly man with acute or convalescent COVID-19. Both conserved end residues are part of each CDR3. The order of the fields is J gene, clone size, D gene, V gene, CDR3 DNA, CDR3 protein. A D gene is named only where the DNA matches it firmly. The listing skips clone size in some rows; elsewhere it reads once, few, many or a size class.

TRBJ2-7,-,-,TRBV2,TGTGCCAGCACCCTTGGGGGGTACGAGCAGTACTTC,CASTLGGYEQYF
TRBJ2-2,-,TRBD1,TRBV19,TGTGCCAGTAGTACTGGACAGGGAGGCACCGGGGAGCTGTTTTTT,CASSTGQGGTGELFF
TRBJ1-5,-,-,TRBV7-9,TGTGCCAGCAGCTACACAGGGAATCAGCCCCAGCATTTT,CASSYTGNQPQHF
TRBJ2-1,-,TRBD1,TRBV3-1/TRBV3-2,TGTGCCAGCAGCCAGAGAGACAGGGGGAGCAATGAGCAGTTCTTC,CASSQRDRGSNEQFF
TRBJ2-1,-,TRBD2,TRBV3-1/TRBV3-2,TGTGCCAGCAGCCAAGATCGAGGGCTAGCGGGAGACAATGAGCAGTTCTTC,CASSQDRGLAGDNEQFF
TRBJ1-3,-,-,TRBV3-1/TRBV3-2,TGTGCCAGCAGCCAAGCCCTTGGAAACACCATATATTTT,CASSQALGNTIYF
TRBJ2-5,-,TRBD2,TRBV14,TGTGCCAGCAGCCAAGATCACCTAGCGGGCGGACAGCGGACCCAGTACTTC,CASSQDHLAGGQRTQYF
TRBJ2-5,-,-,TRBV29-1,TGCAGCGTAGGCGTGGGGGCAGAGACCCAGTACTTC,CSVGVGAETQYF
TRBJ1-2,-,TRBD1,TRBV28,TGTGCCAGCAGACTACAGGGGCTGGGCTATGGCTACACCTTC,CASRLQGLGYGYTF
TRBJ2-1,-,TRBD1,TRBV27,TGTGCCAGCAGTTACACAGGGGGTCACAATGAGCAGTTCTTC,CASSYTGGHNEQFF
TRBJ1-2,-,-,TRBV6-6,TGTGCCAGCAGTTATACGACAGGACCTTACTATGGCTACACCTTC,CASSYTTGPYYGYTF
TRBJ1-3,-,-,TRBV9,TGTGCCAGCAGCGAGAGGTCGGGGAACTCTGGAAACACCATATATTTT,CASSERSGNSGNTIYF
TRBJ2-3,-,TRBD2,TRBV7-2,TGTGCCAGCAGCTCACAAGGACTAGCGGTCACAGATACGCAGTATTTT,CASSSQGLAVTDTQYF
TRBJ2-3,-,TRBD2,TRBV10-3,TGTGCCACGACCTCCAACTTACTAGCGGGAGTGACAGATACGCAGTATTTT,CATTSNLLAGVTDTQYF
TRBJ1-1,-,-,TRBV19,TGTGCCAGTAGGATTCGGACAGACGCCACTGAAGCTTTCTTT,CASRIRTDATEAFF
TRBJ2-7,-,-,TRBV7-2,TGTGCCAGCAGCTTAGTACTAGGCTCCTACGAGCAGTACTTC,CASSLVLGSYEQYF
TRBJ1-1,few,TRBD1,TRBV5-1,TGCGCCAGCGCCGAGGCAGGGGGGAACACTGAAGCTTTCTTT,CASAEAGGNTEAFF
TRBJ2-2,-,TRBD2,TRBV5-5,TGTGCCAGCACCCCTCGGCCGGGACTAGAGAGTTCCGGGGAGCTGTTTTTT,CASTPRPGLESSGELFF
TRBJ2-5,-,-,TRBV27,TGTGCCAGCAGTTTGGCAGGGCTAGAGACCCAGTACTTC,CASSLAGLETQYF
TRBJ1-5,-,TRBD1,TRBV28,TGTGCCAGCAGGAGGCAGGGGGGACGCCAGCCCCAGCATTTT,CASRRQGGRQPQHF
TRBJ1-5,-,TRBD1,TRBV19,TGTGCCAGTACCAAGCGAGGGACAGGTGCTAGCAATCAGCCCCAGCATTTT,CASTKRGTGASNQPQHF
TRBJ1-3,-,TRBD1,TRBV2,TGTGCCAGCAGTGAAGGGCAGGGGGTGCCATTTGTATATTTT,CASSEGQGVPFVYF
TRBJ2-4,-,TRBD2,TRBV6-5,TGTGCCAGCGGGGAGGGGGCCAAAAACATTCAGTACTTC,CASGEGAKNIQYF
TRBJ2-1,-,TRBD1,TRBV7-2,TGTGCCAGCAGCTTACCCCGACAGGGCGTGAGCGAGGCCTACAATGAGCAGTTCTTC,CASSLPRQGVSEAYNEQFF
TRBJ1-2,few,TRBD1,TRBV19,TGTGCCAGTAGTGTGCCGGGACAGGAGAACTATGGCTACACCTTC,CASSVPGQENYGYTF
TRBJ2-5,-,-,TRBV28,TGTGCCAGCAGTGCAGGGGTGGAGACCCAGTACTTC,CASSAGVETQYF
TRBJ1-6,-,TRBD1,TRBV7-2,TGTGCCAGCAGCTCTGGACAGGTATCTCCACCCCTCCACTTT,CASSSGQVSPPLHF
TRBJ2-5,-,TRBD1,TRBV5-1,TGCGCCAGCAGCTTGGAAGACAGGGGGCTGGAGACCCAGTACTTC,CASSLEDRGLETQYF
TRBJ1-1,-,-,TRBV10-3,TGTGCCATCAGTGAGTTCTCCGGGAGGGATGAAGCTTTCTTT,CAISEFSGRDEAFF
TRBJ1-1,-,TRBD1,TRBV5-1,TGCGCCAGCAGCTTGGGAGAGGGGGCAACTGAAGCTTTCTTT,CASSLGEGATEAFF
TRBJ2-1,-,-,TRBV11-3,TGTGCCAGCAGCGACGAGGGAGCGTCCTACAATGAGCAGTTCTTC,CASSDEGASYNEQFF
TRBJ2-7,-,-,TRBV28,TGTGCCAGCAGTTTTCATACCCGACATGCAAGCTCCTACGAGCAGTACTTC,CASSFHTRHASSYEQYF
TRBJ2-7,once,-,TRBV5-4,TGTGCCAGCAGCTCCGACGGGGGACTGGGGGAGCAGTACTTC,CASSSDGGLGEQYF
TRBJ1-2,-,TRBD1,TRBV5-1,TGCGCCAGCAGCTTGCCGGACAGGGCCTATGGCTACACCTTC,CASSLPDRAYGYTF
TRBJ1-1,-,-,TRBV6-6,TGTGCCAGCAGTTACTCACGGGGTGAAGCTTTCTTT,CASSYSRGEAFF
TRBJ2-7,-,TRBD1,TRBV5-8,TGTGCCAGCAGCTTCCGAGACAGGGTACGGGAGCAGTACTTC,CASSFRDRVREQYF
TRBJ2-2,-,-,TRBV28,TGTGCCAGCAGTCAGAGCGGGCCGAACACCGGGGAGCTGTTTTTT,CASSQSGPNTGELFF
TRBJ1-1,-,-,TRBV28,TGTGCCAGCAGGTGGGGAGTATCCGAAGCTTTCTTT,CASRWGVSEAFF
TRBJ2-7,once,TRBD1,TRBV6-5,TGTGCCAGCAGCCGCCGGGACAGCTACGAGCAGTACTTC,CASSRRDSYEQYF
TRBJ1-2,-,TRBD1,TRBV24-1,TGTGCCACCAGTGCGGGACAGGGTTATGGCTACACCTTC,CATSAGQGYGYTF
TRBJ2-3,-,-,TRBV19,TGTGCCAGTAGTACTAACTCCTTAGGGGGCACAGATACGCAGTATTTT,CASSTNSLGGTDTQYF
TRBJ1-6,-,-,TRBV3-1/TRBV3-2,TGTGCCAGCAGTCAACCACGGGGGGCAAAAGGTAGTTCACCCCTCCACTTT,CASSQPRGAKGSSPLHF